One and the same sample provided the 21 T cell receptor beta chains below, sequenced in a study of blood T cell repertoires in COVID-19. Profiled with immunoSEQ multiplex PCR; TCRdb holds only in-frame clones, not every one. Found here are 60,000 to 65,000 clones, 70% to 80% of them singletons; the top ten hold about 50%. The sequenced sample consisted of peripheral blood. All receptors come from a woman of 80 years or more with acute or convalescent COVID-19.

This clone was picked up a small number of times. V usage is TRBV2 and J usage is TRBJ2-7; 9 positions match TRBD2. V gave up 10 bases and J gave up 0 bases; unmatched junction bases: 4. The CDR3 sequence is 13 residues long. Germline loops: CDR1 SNHLY, CDR2 FYNNEI. The CDR3 reads CAIFSGSSYEQYF. CDR3 in DNA: TGTGCCATCTTTAGCGGGAGCTCCTACGAGCAGTACTTC.

The V gene is TRBV7-3, the J gene TRBJ2-7; maybe TRBD1 (6 bases). Germline CDR1 is SGHTA and CDR2 is FQGTGA. V was clipped by 8 bases and J by 3 bases, with 17 bases between them. CDR3 length: 14 amino acids. The CDR3 is CASGPGTTFYEQYF. DNA for the CDR3: TGTGCCAGCGGGCCCGGGACAACCTTCTACGAGCAGTACTTC.

This sequence joins TRBV29-1 and TRBJ2-1; TRBD2 might be the D (5 bases). Trimming removed 6 bases from V and 7 bases from J, with 13 bases in between. Germline V CDR1 and CDR2: SQVTM, ANQGSEA. This CDR3 region has 12 residues. CDR3 residues: CSVDKLVNEQFF. The CDR3, as DNA: TGCAGCGTAGACAAACTAGTTAATGAGCAGTTCTTC.

This chain links TRBV6-2 or TRBV6-3 with TRBJ2-7, with D possibly being TRBD2 (5 bases). The CDR3 runs to 13 residues. Trimming removed 6 bases at V and 1 base at J, with 10 bases between. Looked up from germline, CDR1 is MNHEY and CDR2 is SVGEGT. The CDR3: CASRPEGSYEQYF. DNA of the CDR3: TGTGCCAGCAGGCCTGAGGGTTCCTACGAGCAGTACTTC.

The J gene is TRBJ2-7, the V gene TRBV12-3 or TRBV12-4; D gene unclear. The CDR3 has 12 amino acids. Trimming shortened V by 2 bases and J by 4 bases, and 6 bases separated the two germline ends. The CDR3 nucleotides read TGTGCCAGCAGTTTAATGGCTTACGAGCAGTACTTC. Protein product: CASSLMAYEQYF.

The chain combines TRBV7-8 with TRBJ2-3, with a weak D call TRBD2 (6 bases). CDR3 length equals 16 residues. The germline V gene has CDR1 SGHVS and CDR2 FQNEAQ. V was cut by 1 base and J by 4 bases, with 15 bases left in between. The CDR3 loop is CASSLEGGGIADTQYF. Written as DNA, the CDR3 is TGTGCCAGCAGCTTAGAGGGCGGAGGGATCGCAGATACGCAGTATTTT.

The chain combines TRBV28 with TRBJ2-5; possibly TRBD2 for D (5 bases). Trimming pared 3 bases from V and 1 base from J, leaving 6 bases between. The CDR3 sequence is 13 residues long. CDR1 is MDHEN, CDR2 SYDVKM, per germline. The CDR3 spells CASSFRGQETQYF. The DNA of the CDR3 is TGTGCCAGCAGTTTCCGGGGCCAAGAGACCCAGTACTTC.

The rearrangement uses TRBV6-5 and TRBJ1-2; possible D gene TRBD1, 6 bases. The germline CDR1 and CDR2 sequences are MNHEY and SVGAGI. V was shortened by 4 bases and J by 3 bases, with 9 bases between the two germline ends. The CDR3 covers 13 residues. CDR3: CASSLRGYYGYTF. The CDR3 nucleotides are TGTGCCAGCAGTTTGAGGGGGTACTATGGCTACACCTTC.

V gene TRBV18 combines with J gene TRBJ2-2; unclear D gene. V lost 6 bases, J lost 10 bases, and 12 bases lay in between. The CDR3 contains 12 residues. Germline values: CDR1 KGHSH, CDR2 LQKENI. The DNA of the CDR3 is TGTGCCAGCTCGCCCCCCCACATGGAGCTGTTTTTT. This codes for CASSPPHMELFF.

The J gene is TRBJ1-6, the V gene TRBV7-3; tentatively, D is TRBD1 (5 bases). Germline CDR1 is SGHTA and CDR2 is FQGTGA. The CDR3 totals 15 residues. Trimming shortened V by 2 bases and J by 5 bases, and 10 bases separated the two germline ends. The CDR3 DNA sequence: TGTGCCAGCAGCTTAGGTCAGGGAAATAATTCACCCCTCCACTTT. Its protein is CASSLGQGNNSPLHF.

The chain links TRBV6-5 to TRBJ2-3, with D unclear. V was clipped by 5 bases and J by 1 base, with 13 bases between them. There are 15 residues in the CDR3. Germline V gives CDR1 MNHEY, CDR2 SVGAGI. CDR3 amino acids: CASSPWAQGTDTQYF. The CDR3 DNA sequence: TGTGCCAGCAGTCCCTGGGCCCAAGGCACAGATACGCAGTATTTT.

This rearrangement joins TRBV7-2 to TRBJ2-1; 15 bases are a match to TRBD2. V shed 5 bases, J shed 11 bases, and the junction held 10 bases outside the gene matches. This CDR3 contains 16 residues. Germline values: CDR1 SGHTA, CDR2 FQGNSA. The CDR3 reads CASSPNPGLAGGQQFF. In nucleotides, the CDR3 is TGTGCCAGCAGCCCGAACCCGGGACTAGCGGGGGGCCAGCAGTTCTTC.

The chain has TRBV28 and TRBJ2-7, with 10 nucleotides matching TRBD2. Germline assignment: CDR1 MDHEN and CDR2 SYDVKM. The J segment lost 7 bases and the V segment lost 8 bases, leaving 17 bases of the junction unmatched. There are 16 residues in the CDR3. CDR3 DNA sequence: TGTGCCAGCGGGACTTACGGACTAGCGGAGGGCAGAGAGCAGTACTTC. It specifies CASGTYGLAEGREQYF.

The V gene is TRBV21-1, the J gene TRBJ1-1. TRBV21-1 is termed a pseudogene. CDR3 length: 18 residues. CDR3 sequence (DNA): TGTGCCAGCAGCCCCGGGAGTTCGGGGTCAGGCGTGAACACTGAAGCTTTCTTT. This codes for CASSPGSSGSGVNTEAFF.

The chain recombines TRBV12-3 or TRBV12-4 with TRBJ1-1; 7 positions agree with TRBD1. The CDR3 has 12 amino acids. With V trimmed by 6 bases and J by 9 bases, 7 bases remained unmatched. The CDR3 region is CASSRDSGQAFF. In DNA, the CDR3 is TGTGCCAGCAGCCGGGACAGCGGGCAAGCTTTCTTT.

This clone came up once. The chain carries TRBV7-2 and TRBJ1-2; D possibly corresponds to TRBD1 (6 bases). There are 14 residues in the CDR3. Germline CDR1 SGHTA, CDR2 FQGNSA. The V and J ends lost 4 bases and 5 bases respectively, with 14 bases between them. CDR3 DNA: TGTGCCAGCAGCTCCCTGGACAGAAGTTATGGCTACACCTTC. It is translated as CASSSLDRSYGYTF.

V is TRBV2 and J is TRBJ2-7; D may be TRBD2 (5 bases). This CDR3 spans 13 amino acids. Germline values: CDR1 SNHLY, CDR2 FYNNEI. V lost 2 bases and J 7 bases, leaving 12 bases between the germline ends. CDR3 loop: CASSESGYLEQYF. The CDR3 DNA reads as TGTGCCAGCAGTGAAAGCGGATACCTGGAGCAGTACTTC. Full variable domain (missing parts from reference TRBV2 and TRBJ2-7): EPEVTQTPSHQVTQMGQEVILRCVPISNHLYFYWYRQILGQKVEFLVSFYNNEISEKSEIFDDQFSVERPDGSNFTLKIRSTKLEDSAMYFCASSESGYLEQYFGPGTRLTVT.

The chain recombines TRBV5-3 with TRBJ1-4; TRBD1 aligns across 9 bases. TRBV5-3 carries the ORF label, with uncertain function. The V and J ends lost 0 bases and 0 bases, in that order; junction bases with no gene match: 6. The CDR3 loop spans 18 amino acids. The CDR3 region has the DNA TGTGCCAGAAGCTTGGACAGGGGGCTACCAACAACTAATGAAAAACTGTTTTTT. It yields the protein CARSLDRGLPTTNEKLFF.

This chain joins TRBV6-6 and TRBJ1-4; 10 nucleotides line up with TRBD1. Unmatched junction bases numbered 8, after V lost 5 bases and J lost 8 bases. CDR3 length: 15 amino acids. CDR1 is MNHNY, CDR2 SVGAGI, per germline (reference sequence). DNA for the CDR3: TGTGCCAGCAGTGGGGACAGGGGAAAGGGGGAAAAACTGTTTTTT. Translated: CASSGDRGKGEKLFF.

The genes are TRBV5-6 and TRBJ1-1; 11 bases are shared with TRBD1. V lost 3 bases, J lost 1 base, and 2 bases stayed unmatched. The CDR3 runs 15 residues. Germline V CDR1 and CDR2: SGHDT, YYEEEE. The chain's CDR3 is CASSWGTGGNTEAFF. CDR3 DNA: TGTGCCAGCAGCTGGGGGACAGGGGGGAACACTGAAGCTTTCTTT.

V usage is TRBV7-3 and J usage is TRBJ2-1; D perhaps matches TRBD2 (5 bases). The germline CDR1 and CDR2 sequences are SGHTA and FQGTGA. The CDR3 has 15 residues. V was pared by 5 bases and J by 1 base, with 12 bases between. DNA of the CDR3: TGTGCCAGCAGCCTGGACTCGTCATCCTACAATGAGCAGTTCTTC. Protein: CASSLDSSSYNEQFF.